This TCR beta chain was recovered during a study of lung T cells in sarcoidosis with Löfgren's syndrome. Study context: Sarcoidosis features CD4+ T cell accumulation in bronchoalveolar lavage fluid. Repertoire analyses centered on Löfgren's syndrome patients. General study findings and limits: Multiple Löfgren's syndrome patients reportedly shared TRAV12-1 and TRBV2 CDR3 motifs, suggesting public CD4+ TCRs.

On this clonotype itself: The antigen is undetermined.

Germline values: CDR1 LNHDA, CDR2 SQIVND (reference sequence). The length of the CDR3 is 14 residues. Trimming cost V 7 bases and J 1 base, with 14 bases left between them. MiXCR, run by TCRdb on the reads, gives a single entry per CDR3 protein. Of some 8,000 distinct CDR3 sequences in the sample, roughly 21% were seen once. The receptor comes from a human donor with sarcoidosis (Löfgren's syndrome or another form), or a control subject (not recorded which). The J gene is TRBJ2-7, the V gene TRBV19, with a possible D match to TRBD2 (6 bases). The sample taken for sequencing was CD4+ T cells from bronchoalveolar lavage fluid. CDR3 nucleotides: TGTGCCAGTAAACTGACGGGGGTGTCCTACGAGCAGTACTTC. Its protein is CASKLTGVSYEQYF.